A single sample is the source of the 30 T cell receptor beta chains below, sequenced in a study of Ad26.COV2.S vaccination and SARS-CoV-2 variants (dated by TCRdb to the early 2020s). What this sample's treatment or condition label stands for: about 20 received Ad26.COV2.S at low or high dose, single or two shots; about 5 received placebo; per-sample allocation not given. For vaccine and placebo recipients, repertoires were sequenced using samples collected on day 63 after the first injection. Library generation was performed with the immunoSEQ multiplex PCR assay. Drawn from immuneACCESS, this table holds only the in-frame rearrangements with V and J called that TCRdb kept. Clones are partly lost; checked studies trace under half to an unresolved V gene and leave the rest unexplained. Across this sample there are approximately 450,000 clones, with approximately 92% seen only once. The ten most abundant clones make up 9% to 15% of the sample.

The sequencing here drew on peripheral blood, taken in a trial of Ad26.COV2.S vaccine versus placebo. The receptors come from a person between 18 and 59 years old who received the Ad26.COV2.S COVID-19 vaccine or a placebo.

The rearrangement uses TRBV2 and TRBJ2-2; unclear D gene. The V gene's germline CDR1 is SNHLY and CDR2 FYNNEI. Trimming cost V 6 bases and J 3 bases, with 2 bases left between them. The CDR3 consists of 11 residues. CDR3 nucleotides: TGTGCCAGCAGCGACACCGGGGAGCTGTTTTTT. Encoded protein: CASSDTGELFF.

The CDR3 region has the DNA TGTGCCAGCAGCCAAGGGACAGCCTTCATTAATGAGCAGTTCTTC. It yields the protein CASSQGTAFINEQFF. The chain couples TRBV3-1 (or the pseudogene TRBV3-2) to TRBJ2-1, with a possible D match to TRBD1 (6 bases). Germline V gives CDR1 LGHDT, CDR2 YNNKEL (reference sequence). The CDR3 length is 15 residues. Deletions cut 1 base from V and 7 bases from J, with 14 bases between.

This clone was detected only once. The J gene is TRBJ2-2, the V gene TRBV7-6; D uncertain. Germline CDR1 and CDR2: SGHVS and FNYEAQ. The CDR3 extends over 16 amino acids. Trimming removed 1 base from V and 4 bases from J, with 13 bases in between. CDR3 coding DNA: TGTGCCAGCAGCTTAGTATCCGGGTTCGGCACCGGGGAGCTGTTTTTT. Protein sequence: CASSLVSGFGTGELFF.

This clone was recorded only once. The chain carries TRBV27 and TRBJ2-5, with 8 bases identical to TRBD2. Trimming at V came to 3 bases and at J to 1 base, leaving 4 bases not matched to a gene. Germline V gene lookup returns CDR1 MNHEY and CDR2 SMNVEV (reference sequence). This CDR3 contains 15 residues. DNA for the CDR3: TGTGCCAGCAGTTTTTTAGCGGGGACCCAAGAGACCCAGTACTTC. Amino acid sequence: CASSFLAGTQETQYF.

The CDR3 DNA reads as TGCGCCAGCAGCCAAAGTGACATGACGGTTGGCTACACCTTC. Translating it yields CASSQSDMTVGYTF. The chain carries TRBV4-1 and TRBJ1-2, with no clear D. Germline V gene sequence: CDR1 MGHRA, CDR2 YSYEKL. CDR3 length equals 14 residues. Trimming left V 2 bases short and J 7 bases short, with 14 bases between.

The chain has TRBV27 and TRBJ1-3, with unresolved D. V lost 6 bases to trimming and J lost 3 bases, with 15 bases between them. Germline V gene sequence: CDR1 MNHEY, CDR2 SMNVEV (reference sequence). This CDR3 has 15 amino acids. CDR3 loop: CASSPRRSGGNTIYF. The CDR3, as DNA: TGTGCCAGCAGCCCCAGACGATCAGGTGGAAACACCATATATTTT.

The V gene is TRBV20-1, the J gene TRBJ2-7; D is unresolved. V was pared by 3 bases and J by 6 bases, with 12 bases between. The V gene's germline CDR1 is DFQATT and CDR2 SNEGSKA (reference sequence). CDR3 length equals 12 residues. CDR3 DNA: TGCAGTGCTAGTAGGCCAAATGGCGAGCAGTACTTC. Protein sequence: CSASRPNGEQYF.

The genes are TRBV18 and TRBJ1-1; no clear D. Germline V gene sequence: CDR1 KGHSH, CDR2 LQKENI. Trimming removed 1 base at V and 4 bases at J, with 7 bases between. The CDR3 runs 13 residues. The chain's CDR3 is CASSPREPTEAFF. The DNA of the CDR3 is TGTGCCAGCTCACCACGTGAACCCACTGAAGCTTTCTTT.

The rearrangement joins TRBV7-9 to TRBJ2-3, with TRBD1 identical over 9 bases. J was trimmed by 2 bases and V by 5 bases; bases with no gene match: 8. This CDR3 is built from 16 residues. Germline CDR1 and CDR2: SEHNR and FQNEAQ (reference sequence). CDR3 DNA sequence: TGTGCCAGCAGCCCCGGACAGGGGCCCATCACAGATACGCAGTATTTT. It translates to CASSPGQGPITDTQYF.

The chain joins TRBV6-5 to TRBJ2-5, with 7 bases identical to TRBD2. V shed 8 bases and J 4 bases; nucleotides not matched to a gene: 4. The CDR3 has 12 amino acids. Germline loops: CDR1 MNHEY, CDR2 SVGAGI. CDR3 region: CASGRASETQYF. The CDR3 bases are TGTGCCAGCGGGAGGGCCTCAGAGACCCAGTACTTC.

This chain connects TRBV9 to TRBJ2-5, with TRBD1 identical over 7 bases. The CDR3 covers 15 residues. Germline V CDR1 and CDR2: SGDLS, YYNGEE. Trimming cost V 0 bases and J 5 bases; bases outside gene matches: 7. The CDR3 sequence is CASSVDEGAGETQYF. CDR3 sequence (DNA): TGTGCCAGCAGCGTAGACGAGGGGGCGGGTGAGACCCAGTACTTC.

This chain uses TRBV5-4 with TRBJ1-2, with 8 bases that match TRBD1. The trim removed 0 bases at V and 8 bases at J, leaving 9 bases unmatched. The germline V gene has CDR1 SGHNT and CDR2 YYREEE (reference sequence). This CDR3 contains 15 residues. In DNA form, the CDR3 reads TGTGCCAGCAGCTTGGTCGGACATCAGGGGGCAGGCTACACCTTC. Translated: CASSLVGHQGAGYTF.

The V and J genes are TRBV5-4 and TRBJ1-2; D is uncertain. The germline gives CDR1 SGHNT, CDR2 YYREEE (reference sequence). The CDR3 sequence is 15 residues long. The V and J ends lost 5 bases and 7 bases respectively, with 21 bases between them. The CDR3 here is CASRREPASLGGYTF. Written as DNA, the CDR3 is TGTGCCAGCAGAAGAGAGCCAGCCTCCTTGGGTGGCTACACCTTC. The full variable domain, completed using reference TRBV5-4 and TRBJ1-2, is ETGVTQSPTHLIKTRGQQVTLRCSSQSGHNTVSWYQQALGQGPQFIFQYYREEENGRGNFPPRFSGLQFPNYSSELNVNALELDDSALYLCASRREPASLGGYTFGSGTRLTVV.

As for this clone: The sample has other DNA sequences that encode this CDR3 too. The V call is TRBV5-1, the J call TRBJ1-4; D is perhaps TRBD1 (5 bases). Germline CDR1 and CDR2: SGHRS and YFSETQ. The CDR3 is made up of 14 amino acids. The germline V and J ends were trimmed by 4 bases and 3 bases, with 10 bases remaining between them. CDR3 loop: CASSPGTANEKLFF. CDR3 nucleotide sequence: TGCGCCAGCAGCCCCGGGACGGCTAATGAAAAACTGTTTTTT.

The J gene is TRBJ2-5, the V gene TRBV4-3; 7 bases match TRBD2. Germline V gene lookup returns CDR1 LGHNA and CDR2 YSLEER. V was clipped by 1 base and J by 5 bases; unmatched bases: 7. The CDR3 runs 15 residues. The CDR3 DNA reads TGCGCCAGCAGCCAAGGAGCGGGATTGGGGGAGACCCAGTACTTC. Protein product: CASSQGAGLGETQYF.

In its sample, this clone was seen a few times. The chain has TRBV5-1 and TRBJ1-5; perhaps TRBD1 as D (6 bases). The CDR3 has 14 amino acids. Trimming removed 2 bases from V and 5 bases from J, with 11 bases in between. The germline V gene encodes CDR1 SGHRS and CDR2 YFSETQ. CDR3 nucleotide sequence: TGCGCCAGCAGCTTATGGGGGCTGGATCAGCCCCAGCATTTT. Residues: CASSLWGLDQPQHF.

The V gene is TRBV29-1, the J gene TRBJ2-7, with D perhaps TRBD1 (6 bases). V was trimmed by 4 bases and J by 5 bases, leaving 15 bases between them. The CDR3 is 13 residues long. The germline V gene encodes CDR1 SQVTM and CDR2 ANQGSEA. The CDR3 DNA follows: TGCAGCGTTGGGTGGACAGCCAGCGACGAGCAGTACTTC. It yields the protein CSVGWTASDEQYF.

The chain recombines TRBV9 with TRBJ2-5, with 10 bases that match TRBD2. Germline assignment: CDR1 SGDLS and CDR2 YYNGEE. This CDR3 has 17 amino acids. V lost 0 bases and J lost 5; bases outside the gene matches: 10. CDR3 coding DNA: TGTGCCAGCAGCGTAGGAGGTCTAGCGGGAGTATGGGAGACCCAGTACTTC. The encoded protein is CASSVGGLAGVWETQYF.

The gene calls are TRBV7-9 and TRBJ2-7; D possibly corresponds to TRBD2 (5 bases). V lost 3 bases and J lost 0, with 9 bases in between. The CDR3 is made up of 14 amino acids. The germline V gene encodes CDR1 SEHNR and CDR2 FQNEAQ (reference sequence). As DNA, the CDR3 is TGTGCCAGCAGCTTTGGTGGGAGCTCCTACGAGCAGTACTTC. Its translation is CASSFGGSSYEQYF.

The chain recombines TRBV7-9 with TRBJ2-3, with 8 bases fitting TRBD2. Germline-derived CDR1 and CDR2 are SEHNR and FQNEAQ (reference sequence). This CDR3 is built from 14 residues. Trimming took 5 bases from V and 4 from J; bases not matched to a gene: 5. The chain's CDR3 is CASSAYSGADTQYF. CDR3 in DNA: TGTGCCAGCAGCGCCTATAGCGGGGCAGATACGCAGTATTTT.

CDR3: CASSLARTVYGYTF. The DNA for the CDR3 is TGTGCCAGCAGTTTAGCCCGGACTGTCTATGGCTACACCTTC. This chain joins TRBV28 and TRBJ1-2; D gene uncertain. V dropped 2 bases and J dropped 4 bases, with 11 bases sitting between them. This CDR3 has 14 amino acids. Germline CDR1 reads MDHEN; CDR2 reads SYDVKM.

Comment on this clone: The same CDR3 is also encoded by other DNA sequences in this sample. The chain links TRBV4-3 to TRBJ2-1; 11 bases are shared with TRBD1. Trimming at V came to 0 bases and at J to 4 bases, leaving 2 bases not matched to a gene. Germline loops: CDR1 LGHNA, CDR2 YSLEER. The CDR3 loop spans 16 amino acids. The CDR3 is CASSQDGQGAYNEQFF. In DNA form, the CDR3 reads TGCGCCAGCAGCCAAGATGGACAGGGGGCTTACAATGAGCAGTTCTTC.

The chain couples TRBV7-2 to TRBJ1-2, with 10 bases aligning to TRBD1. V lost 5 bases to trimming and J lost 4 bases; unmatched junction nucleotides: 4. Looked up from germline, CDR1 is SGHTA and CDR2 is FQGNSA. The CDR3 contains 14 residues. CDR3 nucleotide sequence: TGTGCCAGCAGCCGGGACAGGGGTGCCTATGGCTACACCTTC. Protein product: CASSRDRGAYGYTF.

The chain employs TRBV7-9 and TRBJ1-1; D remains unclear. This CDR3 comprises 14 residues. Deletions cut 1 base from V and 2 bases from J, with 8 bases between. Germline V CDR1 and CDR2: SEHNR, FQNEAQ (reference sequence). The CDR3 DNA reads TGTGCCAGCAGCTTAGGACAAGTAAACACTGAAGCTTTCTTT. This encodes CASSLGQVNTEAFF.

The V and J genes are TRBV21-1 and TRBJ1-2; the table's D call, TRBD1, was not checked against the DNA. TRBV21-1 counts as a pseudogene. This CDR3 has 18 residues. CDR3 sequence: CASSKGGTGGSMGYGYTF. CDR3 nucleotide sequence: TGTGCCAGCAGCAAAGGAGGGACAGGAGGGTCGATGGGCTATGGCTACACCTTC.

The chain has TRBV14 and TRBJ2-1; D not resolved. The germline V gene has CDR1 SGHDN and CDR2 FVKESK. The CDR3 is 13 amino acids. With 2 bases removed from V and 4 bases from J, the gap between germline ends came to 6 bases. CDR3 region: CASSQLLYNEQFF. The CDR3 coding sequence is TGTGCCAGCAGCCAACTCCTTTACAATGAGCAGTTCTTC.

This clone was observed a handful of times. The J gene is TRBJ2-5, the V gene TRBV6-5; D may be TRBD1 (5 bases). Trimming left V 6 bases short and J 1 base short, with 9 bases between. This CDR3 comprises 13 residues. CDR1 MNHEY and CDR2 SVGAGI come from the germline V gene. CDR3 bases: TGTGCCAGCAGGCAGGGCGCCCAAGAGACCCAGTACTTC. It encodes CASRQGAQETQYF.

The chain links TRBV27 to TRBJ1-4; the D gene is possibly TRBD1 (5 bases). V shed 5 bases and J shed 11 bases, with 27 bases lying between them. Germline V CDR1 and CDR2: MNHEY, SMNVEV (reference sequence). This CDR3 has 17 amino acids. The CDR3 reads CASSSTPTGTARAKLFF. CDR3 coding DNA: TGTGCCAGCAGTAGCACCCCAACCGGGACGGCGCGCGCCAAACTGTTTTTT.

This clone showed up just once. The chain links TRBV27 to TRBJ1-5; TRBD1 is a possible D gene (6 bases). The ends were cut back, 4 bases at V and 6 bases at J, with 13 bases in the middle. Looked up from germline, CDR1 is MNHEY and CDR2 is SMNVEV (reference sequence). The CDR3 consists of 14 residues. CDR3 sequence: CASSSSGTFQPQHF. In DNA form, the CDR3 reads TGTGCCAGCAGTTCATCCGGGACATTTCAGCCCCAGCATTTT.

The rearrangement links TRBV4-1 to TRBJ2-2, with TRBD2 identical over 7 bases. The junction had 3 bases not matched to a gene; V was cut back by 2 bases and J by 0 bases. The germline V gene encodes CDR1 MGHRA and CDR2 YSYEKL. This CDR3 spans 16 amino acids. The DNA for the CDR3 is TGCGCCAGCAGCCAATCCGGGACTACGAACACCGGGGAGCTGTTTTTT. It encodes CASSQSGTTNTGELFF.